The present T cell receptor beta chain was sequenced within a study of blood T cells in healthy people across ages (dated by TCRdb to between 2014 and 2017). Notes on the research overall: In model experiments, template switching captured roughly one uniquely barcoded TCR beta cDNA molecule for every two T cells. Donors were grouped into four age groups: young (average approximately 15 years), middle-aged (39), aged (62) and long-lived (less than 85). Two additional independent replicas of 1 million unique cDNA reads from the same blood draw were analyzed for two donors (one aged 18 to 29 and one aged 80 or older). Using deep sequencing normalized with unique cDNA molecular identifiers, the study measured how TCR beta repertoire diversity changes with age.

Receptors were amplified or captured by 5' RACE. TCRdb records Illumina HiSeq 2500 as the sequencer. The second PCR ran for roughly 7 to 11 cycles and used a J-beta primer mix along with a sample-barcoded 5' primer. A template-switch 5' adaptor carrying 12 random nucleotides introduced a unique molecular identifier onto each TCR beta cDNA molecule. At least 2.5 million CDR3-containing paired-end reads were obtained from each sample. First-strand cDNA synthesis was performed from all RNA using the Mint cDNA synthesis kit, with priming by a TRBC-specific oligonucleotide. Following uracil-DNA glycosylase treatment, a first 18-cycle PCR with universal primers M1SS and BC2_uni_R was performed on all cDNA. For the original study's pipeline: Each sample was normalized by randomly selecting 1 million high-quality reads, each carrying a distinct molecular identifier. Instead of being binned into consensus sequences, reads that shared molecular identifiers were thrown out. MiTCR, with a Q25 quality threshold and the strictest error-elimination algorithm, was used for CDR3 identification, clonotype clustering and error correction. Lower-bound total TCR beta diversity was estimated with a nonparametric unseen species model using Euler transformation. In-frame beta chains were kept once TCRdb had trimmed the public reads at Q25 with fastp and called clones with MiXCR. Records with the same CDR3 protein are collapsed into one entry carrying the most frequent genes and DNA. The V and J calls and clone size come from TCRdb's table, not from the authors' own analysis. Recorded for this sample are approximately 780,000 distinct CDR3 sequences; around a quarter of them occurred a single time. The ten biggest clones cover 2.5% to 3.5% of the sample.

Overall study results and their limits: Compared with the aged group, more naive CD4+ T cells, fewer expanded clones and increased TCR diversity were shown by the long-lived group, suggesting age selection. Because profiling used bulk unsorted PBMCs, naive and antigen-experienced compartments could not be compared conclusively. Because the CMV infection status of the donors was unknown, age-related changes in expanded clonotypes may potentially have been confounded. Estimates of total diversity based on one million sequenced T cells were considered lower bounds and underestimates. As age increased, observed TCR beta diversity per million T cells dropped in a roughly linear way, and a significant reduction was already evident by age approximately 40. Observed TCR beta diversity correlated strongly with the percentage of naive T cells measured by flow cytometry.

CDR1 and CDR2, per the germline V gene (reference sequence), are LGHDT and YNNKEL. The CDR3, from cysteine to phenylalanine, totals 16 residues. Just the 48-base CDR3 DNA is kept, in frame starting at base 1. The germline V end is reduced by 7 bases and the J end by 5 bases; junction bases left unmatched: 9. Systemically healthy Caucasian individuals from Russia, some 36 in total and aged about 6 to 95 years, were included as donors. Each donor gave around 9.8 milliliters of peripheral blood, collected into EDTA-treated Vacutainer tubes. Ficoll-Paque density-gradient centrifugation was used to isolate PBMCs, with at least 7 million per sample. Trizol reagent was used to extract total RNA from the PBMCs, yielding at least 6 micrograms per sample. For every donor, flow cytometry on a PBMC aliquot measured the percentage of naive CD45RAhigh/CD27high T cells. Comments on this clonotype: The specificity of this receptor is unknown. It has no much larger one-base neighbor in the sample; base qualities were not kept.

The same sample was also used in a study of T cells of mothers and their children. The second paper further reports: Nine systemically healthy Caucasian individuals served as donors, namely three mothers together with their six children. cDNA synthesis used all of the extracted RNA, with roughly 1.5 ug of RNA in each 15 ul reaction. Sample barcodes and 2-4 random nucleotides were added via the M1S primer in the second PCR. Each mother yielded over 8.5 million TCR beta CDR3 reads and each child roughly 2.9 million reads. In both related and unrelated pairs, thymic selection shapes the output of TCR recombination in a similar way, with inherited differences having only a minor effect. Normalized repertoire overlap in related mother-child pairs was always slightly higher than in unrelated mother-child pairs, but the difference was never significant. No persistent microchimeric T cell clones were found, with a detection sensitivity of around 100 clones per million clonotypes. Deep NGS was used in the study to compare the TCR beta repertoires of mothers and children and to look for features that separate related mother-child pairs from unrelated individuals. The mean age was around 40 +/- 4 years for the mothers and about 10 +/- 4 years for the children. After adapter ligation was performed with NEBNext reagents, the libraries were sequenced on an Illumina HiSeq 2000 with 100+100 nt paired-end reads. Mother and child libraries were prepared a month apart and sequenced in separate runs to prevent cross-contamination. For each donor, between about 500,000 and 2,000,000 distinct TCR beta clonotypes were identified. Naive TCR beta clonotypes were estimated from low-frequency clonotypes matched to each donor's FACS-determined naive share, without sorting.

Sequencing was done on a sample of blood. This clonotype originated in a boy aged 5-17 years in good health. This receptor chain uses TRBV3-1 and TRBJ2-5; 14 central nucleotides agree with TRBD2. The sequenced DNA is TGTGCCAGCAACCCGACTAGCGGGGGGGCTTGGGAGACCCAGTACTTC. Its coded protein is CASNPTSGGAWETQYF.